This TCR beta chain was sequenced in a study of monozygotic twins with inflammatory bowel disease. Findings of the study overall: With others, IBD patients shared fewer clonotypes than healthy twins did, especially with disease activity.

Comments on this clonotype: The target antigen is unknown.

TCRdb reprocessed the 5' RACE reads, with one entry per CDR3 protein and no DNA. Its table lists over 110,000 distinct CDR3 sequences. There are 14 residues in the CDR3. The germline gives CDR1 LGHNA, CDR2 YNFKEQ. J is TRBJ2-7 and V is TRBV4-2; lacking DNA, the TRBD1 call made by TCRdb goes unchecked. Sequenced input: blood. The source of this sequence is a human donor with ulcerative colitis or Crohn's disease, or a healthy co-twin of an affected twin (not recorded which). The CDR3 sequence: CASSQGRVSYEKYF.